This T cell receptor beta chain was identified during a study of blood T cell repertoires in COVID-19. Per the original methods: Nucleated cell number was recorded as an estimate derived from reference gene primer amplification. This table comes from immunoSEQ multiplex PCR, and its TCRdb copy is limited to in-frame clones, with some not included. V, J and clone size derive from that table, while D and trimming were established from the DNA sequence. The sample lists 190,000 or so clones; under 85% were seen once. V dropped 4 bases and J dropped 3 bases, with 7 bases sitting between them. The CDR3 has 13 residues.

The source is a woman aged 80 or over with acute or convalescent COVID-19. Sequenced sample: peripheral blood. This sequence joins TRBV12-3 or TRBV12-4 and TRBJ1-3; tentative D call: TRBD1 (5 bases). CDR3: CASSWGSGNTIYF. CDR3 nucleotides: TGTGCCAGCAGTTGGGGCAGTGGAAACACCATATATTTT.